This passage covers 26 T cell receptor beta chains from one sample sequenced in a study of response to subunit inactivated influenza vaccine. One entry per CDR3 protein, called by TCRdb with MiXCR from the RT-PCR reads. The data show some 850,000 distinct CDR3 sequences, about 18% seen once. Sequencing was performed on PBMCs from blood, taken roughly 5 days after vaccination. Receptors were obtained from a man between 45 and 60 years old who received an inactivated influenza vaccine.

The chain joins TRBV6-1 to TRBJ2-2, with a possible D match to TRBD2 (6 bases). The CDR3 is 17 residues long. Germline V gene sequence: CDR1 MNHNS, CDR2 SASEGT. Deletions cut 1 base from V and 0 bases from J, with 12 bases between. In nucleotides, the CDR3 is TGTGCCAGCAGTGAAGGGCGGGGACTCGCGAACACCGGGGAGCTGTTTTTT. Residues: CASSEGRGLANTGELFF.

The V call is TRBV7-2, the J call TRBJ2-5; D ambiguous. The germline V gene has CDR1 SGHTA and CDR2 FQGNSA. Trimming took 2 bases from V and 5 from J, leaving 12 bases between them. The CDR3 length is 14 residues. The CDR3 loop reads CASSLQSVRETQYF. CDR3 DNA sequence: TGTGCCAGCAGCTTACAATCTGTACGGGAGACCCAGTACTTC. Together with reference TRBV7-2 and TRBJ2-5, the CDR3 gives the full variable domain: GAGVSQSPSNKVTEKGKDVELRCDPISGHTALYWYRQSLGQGLEFLIYFQGNSAPDKSGLPSDRFSAERTGGSVSTLTIQRTQQEDSAVYLCASSLQSVRETQYFGPGTRLLVL.

This sequence joins TRBV10-3 and TRBJ2-7, with unresolved D. The V gene lost 0 bases and the J gene lost 6 bases, with 12 bases spanning the gap. The CDR3 length is 14 residues. Germline loops: CDR1 ENHRY, CDR2 SYGVKD. CDR3 DNA sequence: TGTGCCATCAGTGAGTCGAAAACCGTGACCGAGCAGTACTTC. This gives the protein CAISESKTVTEQYF.

This clonotype has just a few counts. The V and J genes are TRBV6-2 or TRBV6-3 and TRBJ2-7; TRBD2 agrees at 8 bases. CDR3 length: 15 amino acids. Germline V CDR1 and CDR2: MNHEY, SVGEGT. Unmatched junction bases numbered 10, after V lost 5 bases and J lost 4 bases. CDR3 loop: CASSPSGTSSYEQYF. Here the CDR3 DNA reads TGTGCCAGCAGTCCATCCGGGACTAGTTCGTACGAGCAGTACTTC.

This clonotype was picked up a small number of times. This sequence joins TRBV20-1 and TRBJ2-7; a weak D match, TRBD2 (5 bases). Between the trimmed V and J ends, which lost 0 bases and 7 bases, there was a span of 22 bases. The CDR3 length is 16 residues. Germline V lookup: CDR1 DFQATT, CDR2 SNEGSKA (reference sequence). The CDR3 region has the DNA TGCAGTGCTAGAGATCGTCTGCTAGCCCCAGGTCGAGAGCAGTACTTC. Amino acid sequence: CSARDRLLAPGREQYF.

This clonotype was detected a few times. The rearrangement uses TRBV20-1 and TRBJ2-1; D may correspond to TRBD1 or TRBD2 (5 bases each). The germline V gene encodes CDR1 DFQATT and CDR2 SNEGSKA (reference sequence). The CDR3 has 15 residues. Trimming removed 6 bases from V and 4 bases from J, with 19 bases in between. Here the CDR3 reads CSAGTLGAVYNEQFF. DNA for the CDR3: TGCAGTGCCGGGACGCTAGGGGCGGTTTACAATGAGCAGTTCTTC.

This clonotype was counted only a few times. The DNA of the CDR3 is TGCGCCAGCAGCTTGACCGGACGGGGGTTGAACACTGAAGCTTTCTTT. This gives the protein CASSLTGRGLNTEAFF. This rearrangement joins TRBV5-1 to TRBJ1-1; possible D gene TRBD1, 5 bases. The CDR3 covers 16 residues. V was cut by 1 base and J by 0 bases, with 13 bases left in between. Looked up from germline, CDR1 is SGHRS and CDR2 is YFSETQ.

The chain recombines TRBV6-5 with TRBJ2-3; D is possibly TRBD2 (6 bases). CDR3 length equals 15 residues. Germline CDR1 MNHEY, CDR2 SVGAGI. The V gene lost 1 base and the J gene lost 4 bases, with 12 bases spanning the gap. As DNA, the CDR3 is TGTGCCAGCAGTTACTTTGGGAGGAGGCCAGATACGCAGTATTTT. Residues: CASSYFGRRPDTQYF.

The chain links TRBV6-1 to TRBJ1-6, with D maybe TRBD1 (5 bases). V was cut by 5 bases and J by 6 bases, with 11 bases left in between. This CDR3 contains 14 residues. Germline CDR1 MNHNS, CDR2 SASEGT. CDR3 DNA: TGTGCCAGCAGTAAGGGACGGGGTAATTCACCCCTCCACTTT. Translation: CASSKGRGNSPLHF.

This clonotype was seen more than once but under ten times. The chain joins TRBV25-1 to TRBJ1-1; D ambiguous. The CDR3 consists of 11 residues. V was cut by 3 bases and J by 7 bases, with 6 bases left in between. Germline-derived CDR1 and CDR2 are MGHDK and SYGVNS. The CDR3 loop is CASSEAGEAFF. DNA for the CDR3: TGTGCCAGCAGTGAGGCAGGTGAAGCTTTCTTT.

Only a few counts were recorded for this clonotype. This rearrangement joins TRBV10-2 to TRBJ2-5; 9 bases line up with TRBD2. CDR1 and CDR2 (germline): WSHSY, SAAADI. This CDR3 comprises 17 residues. Trimming at V came to 0 bases and at J to 1 base, leaving 6 bases not matched to a gene. CDR3 sequence: CASSESLAGGLQETQYF. CDR3 nucleotide sequence: TGCGCCAGCAGTGAGTCGCTTGCGGGGGGGCTCCAAGAGACCCAGTACTTC.

In this sample, this clonotype turned up many times. The J gene is TRBJ1-5, the V gene TRBV6-1; 8 bases map to TRBD1. Losses at the gene ends were 6 bases for V and 0 bases for J; bases not matched to a gene: 13. The V gene's germline CDR1 is MNHNS and CDR2 SASEGT. This CDR3 has 18 residues. The CDR3 DNA is TGTGCCAGCAGCCTATCATGGACAGGGAAATATAGCAATCAGCCCCAGCATTTT. Translation gives CASSLSWTGKYSNQPQHF.

This clonotype was detected ten times or more. V is TRBV29-1 and J is TRBJ2-3; possible D gene TRBD2, 6 bases. The CDR3 totals 14 residues. Germline V gene data show CDR1 as SQVTM and CDR2 as ANQGSEA. Trimming took off 5 bases at V and 2 bases at J, with 14 bases between the two ends. The CDR3: CSVSRDSPTDTQYF. The DNA of the CDR3 is TGCAGCGTTTCACGGGACTCGCCCACAGATACGCAGTATTTT.

This chain uses TRBV5-6 with TRBJ2-1; D possibly corresponds to TRBD2 (5 bases). Germline CDR1 and CDR2: SGHDT and YYEEEE. Trimming pared 5 bases from V and 9 bases from J, leaving 15 bases between. The length of the CDR3 is 13 residues. CDR3 loop: CASRRRGLGEQFF. The CDR3 nucleotides read TGTGCCAGCAGACGACGAGGGCTGGGTGAGCAGTTCTTC.

There are many counts of this clonotype. This chain connects TRBV12-3 or TRBV12-4 to TRBJ1-5, with D possibly matching TRBD1 (6 bases). CDR3 length: 13 amino acids. Trimming removed 5 bases from V and 6 bases from J, with 11 bases in between. The CDR3 nucleotides are TGTGCCAGCAGTAACAGGGTTACTCAGCCCCAGCATTTT. It yields the protein CASSNRVTQPQHF.

This clonotype was found a few times. CDR3 nucleotide sequence: TGTGCCATCAGTGAGGGGCGAGACACCGGGGAGCTGTTTTTT. This sequence encodes CAISEGRDTGELFF. The V and J genes are TRBV10-3 and TRBJ2-2; D gene ambiguous. This CDR3 comprises 14 residues. V gave up 2 bases and J gave up 3 bases, with 7 bases separating them. From germline, CDR1 is ENHRY and CDR2 SYGVKD.

This clonotype was picked up many times. This rearrangement joins TRBV27 to TRBJ2-7; D is undetermined. Between the trimmed V and J ends, which lost 2 bases and 0 bases, there was a span of 5 bases. Germline V gene lookup returns CDR1 MNHEY and CDR2 SMNVEV (reference sequence). This CDR3 is built from 13 residues. CDR3 DNA: TGTGCCAGCAGTTTAAAGGTCTCCTACGAGCAGTACTTC. Its translation is CASSLKVSYEQYF.

This chain connects TRBV20-1 to TRBJ2-5; tentatively, D is TRBD2 (5 bases). This CDR3 comprises 16 residues. Trimming removed 6 bases at V and 1 base at J, with 21 bases between. Looked up from germline, CDR1 is DFQATT and CDR2 is SNEGSKA (reference sequence). The chain's CDR3 is CSATKSGDVLQETQYF. CDR3 DNA: TGCAGTGCGACAAAGTCCGGGGATGTTCTCCAAGAGACCCAGTACTTC.

The rearrangement joins TRBV5-1 to TRBJ1-1, with 7 positions matching TRBD1. The trim removed 3 bases at V and 2 bases at J, leaving 10 bases unmatched. Germline V gives CDR1 SGHRS, CDR2 YFSETQ. CDR3 size: 16 residues. The DNA for the CDR3 is TGCGCCAGCAGCTGGGGACAGATTCTTCTTAACACTGAAGCTTTCTTT. Translated: CASSWGQILLNTEAFF.

This clonotype was picked up a small number of times. V is TRBV10-3 and J is TRBJ2-5; maybe TRBD1 (5 bases). This CDR3 is 14 amino acids long. Trimming stripped 4 bases from V and 5 bases from J, with 14 bases between. CDR1 is ENHRY and CDR2 is SYGVKD in the germline V gene. The CDR3 sequence is CAISGAQGFETQYF. CDR3 DNA: TGTGCCATCAGTGGAGCCCAGGGTTTCGAGACCCAGTACTTC.

The rearrangement uses TRBV7-9 and TRBJ2-3; no clear D gene. Germline V lookup: CDR1 SEHNR, CDR2 FQNEAQ (reference sequence). The V end was cut by 6 bases, the J end by 0 bases, with 10 bases between. The CDR3 has 14 amino acids. The CDR3 loop reads CASSGKRSTDTQYF. The CDR3 nucleotides are TGTGCCAGCAGTGGCAAAAGGAGCACAGATACGCAGTATTTT.

This rearrangement joins TRBV12-3 or TRBV12-4 to TRBJ1-5; 10 bases match TRBD1. V dropped 6 bases and J dropped 6; count of bases not matched to a gene: 8. The CDR3 length is 15 residues. The CDR3 DNA sequence: TGTGCCAGCAGCCCTGGACAGGGGGTTGTTCAGCCCCAGCATTTT. Translated, it gives CASSPGQGVVQPQHF.

The chain joins TRBV11-2 to TRBJ2-1; the D gene is possibly TRBD1 (7 bases). V was trimmed by 2 bases and J by 1 base, leaving 12 bases between them. Germline loops: CDR1 SGHAT, CDR2 FQNNGV. The CDR3 runs to 16 residues. The CDR3 reads CASSLRGDRSYNEQFF. For the CDR3, the DNA is TGTGCCAGCAGCTTAAGGGGGGACAGATCCTACAATGAGCAGTTCTTC.

Only a few counts were recorded for this clonotype. J is TRBJ2-2 and V is TRBV12-3 or TRBV12-4; D may be TRBD2 (6 bases). The V and J ends lost 7 bases and 1 base respectively, with 13 bases between them. The CDR3 sequence is 15 residues long. CDR3 in amino acids: CASKLEGGNTGELFF. Written as DNA, the CDR3 is TGTGCCAGCAAATTGGAGGGCGGGAACACCGGGGAGCTGTTTTTT.

The chain joins TRBV15 to TRBJ1-4, with D tentatively TRBD1 (5 bases). V shed 3 bases and J shed 7 bases, with 18 bases lying between them. The germline CDR1 and CDR2 sequences are LNHNV and YYDKDF (reference sequence). The CDR3 contains 16 residues. CDR3 loop: CATSRIRTGGGEKLFF. CDR3 bases: TGTGCCACCAGCAGGATACGGACTGGGGGTGGTGAAAAACTGTTTTTT.

This sequence joins TRBV7-2 and TRBJ2-2; D remains ambiguous. Germline V gene sequence: CDR1 SGHTA, CDR2 FQGNSA. The CDR3 is made up of 15 amino acids. V lost 3 bases and J lost 1, with 9 bases in between. The CDR3 reads CASSLLVLNTGELFF. CDR3 DNA sequence: TGTGCCAGCAGCTTGCTAGTCCTGAACACCGGGGAGCTGTTTTTT.